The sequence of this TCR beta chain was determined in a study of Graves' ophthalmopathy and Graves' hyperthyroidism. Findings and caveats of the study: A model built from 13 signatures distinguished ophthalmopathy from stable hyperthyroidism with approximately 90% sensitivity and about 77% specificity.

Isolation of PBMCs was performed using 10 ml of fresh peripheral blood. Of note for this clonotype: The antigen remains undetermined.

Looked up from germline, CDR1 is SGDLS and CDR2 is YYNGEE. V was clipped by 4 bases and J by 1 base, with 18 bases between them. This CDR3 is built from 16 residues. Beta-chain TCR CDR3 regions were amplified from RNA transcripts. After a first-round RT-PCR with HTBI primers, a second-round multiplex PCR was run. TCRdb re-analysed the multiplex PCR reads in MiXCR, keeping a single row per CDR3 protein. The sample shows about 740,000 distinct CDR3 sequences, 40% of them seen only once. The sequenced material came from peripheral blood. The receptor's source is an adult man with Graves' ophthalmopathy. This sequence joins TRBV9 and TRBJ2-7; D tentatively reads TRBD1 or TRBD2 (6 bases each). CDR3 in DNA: TGTGCCAGCAGCCCTCAAAGGGGGGTATCGTCCTACGAGCAGTACTTC. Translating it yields CASSPQRGVSSYEQYF.